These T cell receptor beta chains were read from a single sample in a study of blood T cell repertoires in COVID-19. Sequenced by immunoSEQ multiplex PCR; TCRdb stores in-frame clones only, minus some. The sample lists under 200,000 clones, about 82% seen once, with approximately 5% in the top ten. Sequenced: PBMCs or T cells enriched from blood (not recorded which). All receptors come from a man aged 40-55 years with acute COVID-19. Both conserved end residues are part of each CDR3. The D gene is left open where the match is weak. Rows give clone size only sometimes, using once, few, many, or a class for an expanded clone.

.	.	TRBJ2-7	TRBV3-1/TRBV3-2	TGTGCCAGCAGCCAAGGAGGAGCGAGCTCCTACGAGCAGTACTTC	CASSQGGASSYEQYF
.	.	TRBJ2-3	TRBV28	TGTGCCAGCAGTTCTATTTCCAATTCAGATACGCAGTATTTT	CASSSISNSDTQYF
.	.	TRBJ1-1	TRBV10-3	TGTGCCATCAGCCGAGGATTCGTTTCTGAAGCTTTCTTT	CAISRGFVSEAFF
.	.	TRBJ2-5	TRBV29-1	TGCAGCGTTGATCGGGAGACCCAGTACTTC	CSVDRETQYF
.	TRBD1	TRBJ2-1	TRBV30	TGTGCCTGGAACCCTGTGACAGGGTACGATGAGCAGTTCTTC	CAWNPVTGYDEQFF
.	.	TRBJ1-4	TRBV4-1	TGCGCCAGCAGCCAAGTAAGGTGGGAGCTGACGACTAATGAAAAACTGTTTTTT	CASSQVRWELTTNEKLFF
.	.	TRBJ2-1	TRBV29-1	TGCAGCGCCCATAGTGGCCTAGGCTACAATGAGCAGTTCTTC	CSAHSGLGYNEQFF
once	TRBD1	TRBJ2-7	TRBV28	TGTGCCAGCAGCACCGGGACAGGCTCCAGGTACGTGCTCTACGAGCAGTACTTC	CASSTGTGSRYVLYEQYF
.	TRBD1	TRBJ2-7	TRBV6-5	TGTGCCAGCAGACGAGACAGGGGGCAGTCCTACGAGCAGTACTTC	CASRRDRGQSYEQYF
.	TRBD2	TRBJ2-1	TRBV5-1	TGCGCCAGCAGCCCAACTAGCGGGACCTACAATGAGCAGTTCTTC	CASSPTSGTYNEQFF
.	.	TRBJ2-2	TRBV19	TGTGCCAGTACCCCACAGGAGCACACCGGGGAGCTGTTTTTT	CASTPQEHTGELFF
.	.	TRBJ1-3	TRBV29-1	TGCAGCGGGAGTAACTCTGGAAACACCATATATTTT	CSGSNSGNTIYF
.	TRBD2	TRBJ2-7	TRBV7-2	TGTGCCAGCAGCTTAGTCGGGGCTAGCGGATTGAAGTACTTC	CASSLVGASGLKYF
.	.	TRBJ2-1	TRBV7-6	TGTGCCAGCAGCTTAGGGCAGGGGAATCACAATGAGCAGTTCTTC	CASSLGQGNHNEQFF
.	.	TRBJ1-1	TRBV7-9	TGTGCCAGCAGCTTGCGGACGGGGGAGGGTGAAGCTTTCTTT	CASSLRTGEGEAFF
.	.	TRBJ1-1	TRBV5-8	TGTGCCAGCAGCTTGGGACTCCAGGGATACACTGAAGCTTTCTTT	CASSLGLQGYTEAFF
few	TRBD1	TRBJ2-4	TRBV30	TGTGCCTGGAGTAGGGGGCACAGGGGAGCCAAAAACATTCAGTACTTC	CAWSRGHRGAKNIQYF
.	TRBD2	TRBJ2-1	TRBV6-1	TGTGCCAGCAGTGAGGCAATAGCGGGATTAGGGTATGAGCAGTTCTTC	CASSEAIAGLGYEQFF
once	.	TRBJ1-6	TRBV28	TGTGCCAGCAGTTCCAGGGATTCACCCCTCCACTTT	CASSSRDSPLHF
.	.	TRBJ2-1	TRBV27	TGTGCCAGCAGTGCTAGCTCTTCGGAGGGCAATGAGCAGTTCTTC	CASSASSSEGNEQFF
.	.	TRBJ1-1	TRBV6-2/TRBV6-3	TGTGCCAGCAGCCCGACAGCGATAGACACTGAAGCTTTCTTT	CASSPTAIDTEAFF
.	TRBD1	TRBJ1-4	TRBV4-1	TGCGCCAGCAGCCAAGGGACAGGTGCCAATGAAAAACTGTTTTTT	CASSQGTGANEKLFF
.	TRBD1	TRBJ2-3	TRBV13	TGTGCCAGCAGTTCGACCCCGGGACAGCTGACCGACCCTAGCACAGATACGCAGTATTTT	CASSSTPGQLTDPSTDTQYF
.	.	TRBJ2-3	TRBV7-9	TGTGCCAGCAGTTCAACCGCTCGGCTTCTTGGCGGAGATACGCAGTATTTT	CASSSTARLLGGDTQYF
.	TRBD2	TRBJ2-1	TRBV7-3	TGTGCCAGCAGCTTATTTCCTAGCGGGAGGAATGAGCAGTTCTTC	CASSLFPSGRNEQFF
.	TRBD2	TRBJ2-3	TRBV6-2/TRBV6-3	TGTGCCAGCAGCCCCTCGGGACTAGGAAGCACAGATACGCAGTATTTT	CASSPSGLGSTDTQYF